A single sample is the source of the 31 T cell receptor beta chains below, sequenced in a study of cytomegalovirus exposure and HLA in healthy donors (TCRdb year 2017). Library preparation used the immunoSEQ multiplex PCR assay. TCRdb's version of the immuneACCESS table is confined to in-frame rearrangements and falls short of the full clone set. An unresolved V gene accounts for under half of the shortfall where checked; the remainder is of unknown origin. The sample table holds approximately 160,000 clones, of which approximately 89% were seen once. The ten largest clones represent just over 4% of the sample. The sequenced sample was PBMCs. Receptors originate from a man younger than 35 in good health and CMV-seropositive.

CDR3 loop: CASSLGGEYTQYF. The CDR3 DNA reads TGTGCCAGCAGCTTAGGGGGCGAGTATACGCAGTATTTT. The chain links TRBV7-9 to TRBJ2-3; tentative D call: TRBD1 (5 bases). CDR1 is SEHNR and CDR2 is FQNEAQ in the germline V gene (reference sequence). The CDR3 runs 13 residues. V lost 1 base and J lost 7, with 9 bases in between.

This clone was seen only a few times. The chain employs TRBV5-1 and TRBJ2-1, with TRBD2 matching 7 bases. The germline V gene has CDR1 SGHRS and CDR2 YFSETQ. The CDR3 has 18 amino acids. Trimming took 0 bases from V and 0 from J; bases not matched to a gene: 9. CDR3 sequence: CASSLEGLAGNSYNEQFF. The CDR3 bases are TGCGCCAGCAGCTTGGAAGGATTAGCGGGCAACTCCTACAATGAGCAGTTCTTC. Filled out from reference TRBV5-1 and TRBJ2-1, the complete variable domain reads KAGVTQTPRYLIKTRGQQVTLSCSPISGHRSVSWYQQTPGQGLQFLFEYFSETQRNKGNFPGRFSGRQFSNSRSEMNVSTLELGDSALYLCASSLEGLAGNSYNEQFFGPGTRLTVL.

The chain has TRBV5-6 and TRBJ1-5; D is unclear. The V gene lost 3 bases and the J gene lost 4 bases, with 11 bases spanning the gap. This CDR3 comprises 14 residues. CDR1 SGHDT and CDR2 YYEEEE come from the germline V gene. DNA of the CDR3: TGTGCCAGCAGCTCGTACTACGGAAATCAGCCCCAGCATTTT. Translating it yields CASSSYYGNQPQHF.

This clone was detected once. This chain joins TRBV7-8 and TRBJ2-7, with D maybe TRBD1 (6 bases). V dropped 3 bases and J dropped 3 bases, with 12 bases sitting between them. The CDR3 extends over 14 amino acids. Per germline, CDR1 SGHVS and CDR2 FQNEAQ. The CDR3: CASSFLEGGYEQYF. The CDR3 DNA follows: TGTGCCAGCAGCTTTTTGGAAGGGGGCTACGAGCAGTACTTC.

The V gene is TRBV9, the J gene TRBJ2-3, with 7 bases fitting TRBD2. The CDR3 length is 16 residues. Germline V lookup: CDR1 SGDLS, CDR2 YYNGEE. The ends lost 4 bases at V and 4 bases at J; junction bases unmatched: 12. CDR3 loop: CASSPILGREADTQYF. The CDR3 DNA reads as TGTGCCAGCAGCCCCATCCTGGGACGGGAGGCAGATACGCAGTATTTT.

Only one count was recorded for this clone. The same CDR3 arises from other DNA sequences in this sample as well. CDR3 loop: CASSLQGYNEQFF. CDR3 DNA sequence: TGTGCCAGCAGCTTACAGGGCTACAATGAGCAGTTCTTC. The rearrangement joins TRBV7-3 to TRBJ2-1, with D tentatively TRBD1 (5 bases). The CDR3 is 13 residues long. Germline loops: CDR1 SGHTA, CDR2 FQGTGA. Trimming left V 2 bases short and J 3 bases short, with 5 bases between.

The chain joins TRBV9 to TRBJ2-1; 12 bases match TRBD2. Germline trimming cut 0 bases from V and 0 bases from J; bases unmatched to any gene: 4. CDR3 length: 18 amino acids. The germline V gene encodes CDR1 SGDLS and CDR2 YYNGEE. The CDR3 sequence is CASSVGLAGASSYNEQFF. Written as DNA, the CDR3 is TGTGCCAGCAGCGTAGGACTAGCGGGAGCGAGCTCCTACAATGAGCAGTTCTTC.

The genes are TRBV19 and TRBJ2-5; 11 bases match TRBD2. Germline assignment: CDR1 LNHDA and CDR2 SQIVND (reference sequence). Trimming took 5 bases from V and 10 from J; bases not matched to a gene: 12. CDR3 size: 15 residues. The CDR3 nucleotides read TGTGCCAGTAGTCAGGGACTAGCGGCAGCCGGGGACCAGTACTTC. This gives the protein CASSQGLAAAGDQYF.

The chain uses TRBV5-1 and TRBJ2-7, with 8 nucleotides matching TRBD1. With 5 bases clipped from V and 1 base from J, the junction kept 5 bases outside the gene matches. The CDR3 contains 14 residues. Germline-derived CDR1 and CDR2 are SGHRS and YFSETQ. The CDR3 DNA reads TGCGCCAGCAGTTCTCAGGGGGCATCCTACGAGCAGTACTTC. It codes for CASSSQGASYEQYF. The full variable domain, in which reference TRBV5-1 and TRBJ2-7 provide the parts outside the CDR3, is KAGVTQTPRYLIKTRGQQVTLSCSPISGHRSVSWYQQTPGQGLQFLFEYFSETQRNKGNFPGRFSGRQFSNSRSEMNVSTLELGDSALYLCASSSQGASYEQYFGPGTRLTVT.

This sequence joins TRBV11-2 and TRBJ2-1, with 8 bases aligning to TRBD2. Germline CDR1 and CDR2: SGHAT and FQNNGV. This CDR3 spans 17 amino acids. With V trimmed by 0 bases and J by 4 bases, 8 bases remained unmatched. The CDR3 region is CASSLDRFGRDYNEQFF. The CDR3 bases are TGTGCCAGCAGCTTAGATCGGTTCGGGAGGGATTACAATGAGCAGTTCTTC.

CDR3 region: CASSLGGLSGYTF. DNA for the CDR3: TGTGCCAGCAGCTTAGGAGGGTTGTCTGGCTACACCTTC. V gene TRBV7-9 combines with J gene TRBJ1-2; D is unclear. Between the trimmed V and J ends, which lost 1 base and 7 bases, there was a span of 10 bases. Germline V gene lookup returns CDR1 SEHNR and CDR2 FQNEAQ (reference sequence). The CDR3 has 13 residues.

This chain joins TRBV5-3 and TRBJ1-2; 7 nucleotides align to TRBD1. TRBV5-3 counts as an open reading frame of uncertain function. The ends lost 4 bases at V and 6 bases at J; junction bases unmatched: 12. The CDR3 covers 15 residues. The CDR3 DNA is TGTGCCAGAAGCCGCTCGGACAGGAAAACCCATGGCTACACCTTC. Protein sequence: CARSRSDRKTHGYTF.

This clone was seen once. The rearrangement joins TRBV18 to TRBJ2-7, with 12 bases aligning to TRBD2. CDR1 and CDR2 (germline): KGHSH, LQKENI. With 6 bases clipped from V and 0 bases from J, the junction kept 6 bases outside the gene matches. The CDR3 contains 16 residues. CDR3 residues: CASSLLTSGGSYEQYF. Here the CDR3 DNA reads TGTGCCAGCTCTTTATTGACTAGCGGGGGCTCCTACGAGCAGTACTTC. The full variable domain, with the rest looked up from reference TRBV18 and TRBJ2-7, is NAGVMQNPRHLVRRRGQEARLRCSPMKGHSHVYWYRQLPEEGLKFMVYLQKENIIDESGMPKERFSAEFPKEGPSILRIQQVVRGDSAAYFCASSLLTSGGSYEQYFGPGTRLTVT.

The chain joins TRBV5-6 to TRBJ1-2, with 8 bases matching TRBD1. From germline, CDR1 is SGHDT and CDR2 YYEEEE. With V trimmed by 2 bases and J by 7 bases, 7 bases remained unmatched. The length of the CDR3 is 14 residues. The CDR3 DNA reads TGTGCCAGCAGCTTAAACAGGGGGGTAGGTGGCTACACCTTC. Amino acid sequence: CASSLNRGVGGYTF.

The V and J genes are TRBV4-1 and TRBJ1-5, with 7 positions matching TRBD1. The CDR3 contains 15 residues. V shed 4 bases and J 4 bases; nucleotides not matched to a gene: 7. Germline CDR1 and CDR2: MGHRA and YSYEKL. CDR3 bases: TGCGCCAGCAGCCTTTTACAGGGGTATAATCAGCCCCAGCATTTT. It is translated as CASSLLQGYNQPQHF.

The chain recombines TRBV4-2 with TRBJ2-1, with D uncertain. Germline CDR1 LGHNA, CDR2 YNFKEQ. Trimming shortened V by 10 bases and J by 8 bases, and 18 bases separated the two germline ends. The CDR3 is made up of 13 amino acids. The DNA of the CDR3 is TGTGCCACCTCCACGTTCAGGTCGGATGAGCAGTTCTTC. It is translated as CATSTFRSDEQFF.

CDR3 loop: CASSPNPGTSGHNEQFF. CDR3 sequence (DNA): TGTGCCAGCAGCCCTAACCCCGGGACTAGCGGACACAATGAGCAGTTCTTC. The V call is TRBV7-3, the J call TRBJ2-1; 11 positions match TRBD2. Germline lookup yields CDR1 SGHTA and CDR2 FQGTGA. The CDR3 is made up of 17 amino acids. The trim removed 5 bases at V and 5 bases at J, leaving 11 bases unmatched.

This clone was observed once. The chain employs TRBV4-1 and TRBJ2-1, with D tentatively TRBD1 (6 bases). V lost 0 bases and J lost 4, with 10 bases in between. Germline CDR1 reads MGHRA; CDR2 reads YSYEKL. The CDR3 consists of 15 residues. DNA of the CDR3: TGCGCCAGCAGCCAAGACGCAGGGGAGTACAATGAGCAGTTCTTC. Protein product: CASSQDAGEYNEQFF.

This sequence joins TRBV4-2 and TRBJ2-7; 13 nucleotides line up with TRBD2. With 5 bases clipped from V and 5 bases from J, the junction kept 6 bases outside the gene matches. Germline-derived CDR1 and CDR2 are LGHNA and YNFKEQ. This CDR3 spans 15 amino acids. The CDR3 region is CASSYPGTSGNEQYF. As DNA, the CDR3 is TGTGCCAGCAGCTACCCTGGGACTAGCGGGAACGAGCAGTACTTC.

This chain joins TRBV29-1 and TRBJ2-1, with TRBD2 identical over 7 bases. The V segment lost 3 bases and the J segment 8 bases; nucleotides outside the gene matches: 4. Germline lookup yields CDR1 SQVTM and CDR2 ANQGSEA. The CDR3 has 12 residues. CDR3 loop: CSVESSGDEQFF. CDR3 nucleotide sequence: TGCAGCGTTGAGTCTAGCGGCGATGAGCAGTTCTTC.

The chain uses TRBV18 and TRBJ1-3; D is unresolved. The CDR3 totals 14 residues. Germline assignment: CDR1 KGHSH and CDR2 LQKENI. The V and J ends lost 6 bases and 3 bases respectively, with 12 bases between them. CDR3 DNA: TGTGCCAGCTCTTCGGTGAGAGGTGGAAACACCATATATTTT. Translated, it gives CASSSVRGGNTIYF.

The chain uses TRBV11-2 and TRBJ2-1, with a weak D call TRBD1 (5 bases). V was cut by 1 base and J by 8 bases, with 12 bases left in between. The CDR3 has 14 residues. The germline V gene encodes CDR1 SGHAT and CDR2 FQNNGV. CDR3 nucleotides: TGTGCCAGCAGCTTAGCCCCAGGGCTGGATGAGCAGTTCTTC. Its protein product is CASSLAPGLDEQFF.

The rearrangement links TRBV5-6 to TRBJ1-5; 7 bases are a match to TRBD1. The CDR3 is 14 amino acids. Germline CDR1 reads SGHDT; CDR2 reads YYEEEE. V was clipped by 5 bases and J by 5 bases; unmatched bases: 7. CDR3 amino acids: CASSFGQADQPQHF. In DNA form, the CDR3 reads TGTGCCAGCAGTTTCGGACAGGCCGATCAGCCCCAGCATTTT.

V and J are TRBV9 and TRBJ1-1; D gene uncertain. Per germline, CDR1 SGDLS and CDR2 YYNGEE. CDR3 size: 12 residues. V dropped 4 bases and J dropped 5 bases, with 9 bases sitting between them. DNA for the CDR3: TGTGCCAGCAGCCCCCCTACGACTGAAGCTTTCTTT. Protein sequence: CASSPPTTEAFF.

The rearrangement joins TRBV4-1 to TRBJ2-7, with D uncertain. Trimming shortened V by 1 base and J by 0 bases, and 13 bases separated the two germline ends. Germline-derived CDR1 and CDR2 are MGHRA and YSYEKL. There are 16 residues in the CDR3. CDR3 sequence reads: CASSQGSSSYSYEQYF. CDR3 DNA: TGCGCCAGCAGCCAAGGGAGTTCGAGCTACTCCTACGAGCAGTACTTC.

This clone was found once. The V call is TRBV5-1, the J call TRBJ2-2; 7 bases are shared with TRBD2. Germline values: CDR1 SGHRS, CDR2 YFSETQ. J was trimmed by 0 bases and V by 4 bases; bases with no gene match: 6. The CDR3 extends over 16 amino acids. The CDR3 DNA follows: TGCGCCAGCAGCCTCCGACTAGCAGCGAACACCGGGGAGCTGTTTTTT. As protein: CASSLRLAANTGELFF.

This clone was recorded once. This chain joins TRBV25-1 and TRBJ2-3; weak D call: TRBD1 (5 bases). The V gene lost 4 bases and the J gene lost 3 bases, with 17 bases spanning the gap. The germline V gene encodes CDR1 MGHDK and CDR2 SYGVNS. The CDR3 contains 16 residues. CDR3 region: CASSGGQGSYTDTQYF. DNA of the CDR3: TGTGCCAGCAGTGGGGGCCAGGGCTCCTATACAGATACGCAGTATTTT.

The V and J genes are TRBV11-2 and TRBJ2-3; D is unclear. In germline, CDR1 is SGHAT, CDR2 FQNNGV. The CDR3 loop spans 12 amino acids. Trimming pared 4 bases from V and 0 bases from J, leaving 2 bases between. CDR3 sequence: CASSSSTDTQYF. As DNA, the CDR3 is TGTGCCAGCAGCTCAAGCACAGATACGCAGTATTTT.

The CDR3 coding sequence is TGTGCCAGCAAGACCGGGGGTCACGGAATGAACACTGAAGCTTTCTTT. Amino acids: CASKTGGHGMNTEAFF. The V and J genes are TRBV7-8 and TRBJ1-1, with D possibly being TRBD1 (5 bases). CDR1 and CDR2 from the germline V gene are SGHVS and FQNEAQ. V was cut by 7 bases and J by 0 bases, with 18 bases left in between. This CDR3 is built from 16 residues.

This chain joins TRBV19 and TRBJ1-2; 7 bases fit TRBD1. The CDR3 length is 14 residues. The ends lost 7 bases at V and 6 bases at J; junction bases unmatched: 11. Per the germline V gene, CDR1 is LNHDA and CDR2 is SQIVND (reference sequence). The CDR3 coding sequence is TGTGCCAGTAAGGCCCTACATACAGGGGATGGCTACACCTTC. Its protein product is CASKALHTGDGYTF.

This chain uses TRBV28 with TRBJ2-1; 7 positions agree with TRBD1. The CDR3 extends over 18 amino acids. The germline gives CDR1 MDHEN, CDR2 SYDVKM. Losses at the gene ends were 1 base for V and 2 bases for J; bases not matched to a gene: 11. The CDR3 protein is CASSLSTHDRVTYNEQFF. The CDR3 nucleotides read TGTGCCAGCAGTTTATCGACCCACGACAGGGTAACCTACAATGAGCAGTTCTTC.